Below, 26 T cell receptor beta chains from the same sample are listed, as sequenced in a study of T cell responses to AZD1222 COVID-19 vaccine. Clones were read by immunoSEQ multiplex PCR, and TCRdb kept only the in-frame ones, dropping some. The top ten hold over 1.5% of the sample, which has 210,000 or so clones, about 95% seen once. The specimen comprised peripheral blood, sampled 28 days after the second dose of the MenACWY control vaccine. All receptors come from an adult who received the MenACWY meningococcal vaccine as a control.

The chain combines TRBV5-4 with TRBJ1-1; 7 nucleotides align to TRBD1. V shed 4 bases and J 1 base; nucleotides not matched to a gene: 4. Germline V CDR1 and CDR2: SGHNT, YYREEE (reference sequence). CDR3 length equals 14 residues. The CDR3 sequence is CASSVGQSNTEAFF. The CDR3 bases are TGTGCCAGCAGCGTGGGACAGTCGAACACTGAAGCTTTCTTT.

This clone has only one observation. The chain couples TRBV5-1 to TRBJ2-4; 15 bases agree with TRBD2. From germline, CDR1 is SGHRS and CDR2 YFSETQ. The CDR3 totals 17 residues. J was trimmed by 6 bases and V by 4 bases; bases with no gene match: 8. The CDR3 is CASSAGLAGGPRNIQYF. The CDR3 DNA is TGCGCCAGCAGCGCGGGACTAGCGGGAGGCCCTAGAAACATTCAGTACTTC.

This chain links TRBV9 with TRBJ1-6; no definite D call. V lost 0 bases and J 2 bases, leaving 9 bases between the germline ends. The CDR3 is made up of 16 amino acids. The germline V gene has CDR1 SGDLS and CDR2 YYNGEE. CDR3 DNA sequence: TGTGCCAGCAGCGTAGAGGAGGCTACCTATAATTCACCCCTCCACTTT. Translation gives CASSVEEATYNSPLHF. Based on the CDR3 plus reference TRBV9 and TRBJ1-6, the full variable domain is DSGVTQTPKHLITATGQRVTLRCSPRSGDLSVYWYQQSLDQGLQFLIQYYNGEERAKGNILERFSAQQFPDLHSELNLSSLELGDSALYFCASSVEEATYNSPLHFGNGTRLTVT.

This chain joins TRBV6-1 and TRBJ2-3, with no clear D. CDR1 and CDR2 (germline): MNHNS, SASEGT. The CDR3 is 16 amino acids. Trimming stripped 2 bases from V and 0 bases from J, with 12 bases between. CDR3 coding DNA: TGTGCCAGCAGTGAATCCTGGATTACTAGCACAGATACGCAGTATTTT. Protein product: CASSESWITSTDTQYF.

The V and J genes are TRBV7-9 and TRBJ1-4; D call uncertain. Between the trimmed V and J ends, which lost 2 bases and 7 bases, there was a span of 2 bases. The CDR3 is 11 residues long. The germline gives CDR1 SEHNR, CDR2 FQNEAQ (reference sequence). CDR3 region: CASSLSEKLFF. As DNA, the CDR3 is TGTGCCAGCAGCTTAAGTGAAAAACTGTTTTTT.

The gene calls are TRBV19 and TRBJ2-7, with TRBD1 matching 7 bases. With V trimmed by 1 base and J by 3 bases, 6 bases remained unmatched. The CDR3 sequence is 15 residues long. Germline V gene data show CDR1 as LNHDA and CDR2 as SQIVND (reference sequence). Here the CDR3 reads CASSIAGTEFYEQYF. The CDR3 DNA sequence: TGTGCCAGTAGTATAGCCGGGACAGAATTCTACGAGCAGTACTTC. Combining the CDR3 with reference TRBV19 and TRBJ2-7 gives the whole variable domain DGGITQSPKYLFRKEGQNVTLSCEQNLNHDAMYWYRQDPGQGLRLIYYSQIVNDFQKGDIAEGYSVSREKKESFPLTVTSAQKNPTAFYLCASSIAGTEFYEQYFGPGTRLTVT.

The chain combines TRBV30 with TRBJ2-3; the D call may be TRBD1 or TRBD2 (6 bases each). This CDR3 has 13 residues. Germline CDR1 GTSNPN, CDR2 SVGIG (reference sequence). Trimming removed 4 bases at V and 5 bases at J, with 13 bases between. CDR3 nucleotide sequence: TGTGCCTGGACCAAGGGGGGCCTAGATACGCAGTATTTT. It codes for CAWTKGGLDTQYF.

This sequence joins TRBV11-2 and TRBJ1-1; no clear D. The V end lost 0 bases, the J end lost 0 bases, and 11 bases lay between the germline ends. Germline-derived CDR1 and CDR2 are SGHAT and FQNNGV. The CDR3 is made up of 16 amino acids. CDR3 sequence: CASSLEPRQLNTEAFF. The CDR3 region has the DNA TGTGCCAGCAGCTTAGAACCCCGACAATTGAACACTGAAGCTTTCTTT.

As concerns this clone: Distinct nucleotide sequences in the sample also encode this CDR3. The rearrangement uses TRBV5-1 and TRBJ1-4, with 7 bases that match TRBD1. The germline V gene encodes CDR1 SGHRS and CDR2 YFSETQ. The ends lost 0 bases at V and 7 bases at J; junction bases unmatched: 3. The CDR3 loop spans 14 amino acids. Here the CDR3 DNA reads TGCGCCAGCAGCTTGGGACAGGGAGGTGAAAAACTGTTTTTT. Translation: CASSLGQGGEKLFF.

This sequence joins TRBV7-9 and TRBJ1-2, with D uncertain. This CDR3 comprises 13 residues. Germline V lookup: CDR1 SEHNR, CDR2 FQNEAQ (reference sequence). V lost 5 bases and J lost 6, with 13 bases in between. DNA of the CDR3: TGTGCCAGCAGCGTGTCGGCCACGGATGGCTACACCTTC. The encoded protein is CASSVSATDGYTF.

V is TRBV9 and J is TRBJ1-2, with 8 bases identical to TRBD1. The germline CDR1 and CDR2 sequences are SGDLS and YYNGEE. V was pared by 0 bases and J by 5 bases, with 6 bases of the junction left unmatched. The CDR3 sequence is 15 residues long. The CDR3 nucleotides are TGTGCCAGCAGCGTAGGTTCAGGGGGCGGGTATGGCTACACCTTC. Protein product: CASSVGSGGGYGYTF.

This clone was counted once. The chain joins TRBV1 to TRBJ2-5; the listed D gene, TRBD2, was not tested against the DNA. TRBV1 is deemed a pseudogene. The CDR3 is 17 residues long. The CDR3 DNA reads TGCACCAGCAGCCAAGGTCCCTCTAGCGGGAGTCAAGAGACCCAGTACTTC. The encoded protein is CTSSQGPSSGSQETQYF.

The V call is TRBV19, the J call TRBJ2-7; TRBD1 is a possible D gene (5 bases). Per germline, CDR1 LNHDA and CDR2 SQIVND (reference sequence). CDR3 size: 15 residues. The germline V and J ends were trimmed by 7 bases and 2 bases, with 18 bases remaining between them. This CDR3 reads CASKGQGTIPYEQYF. The CDR3 coding sequence is TGTGCCAGTAAAGGGCAGGGCACCATACCCTACGAGCAGTACTTC.

The chain uses TRBV7-9 and TRBJ1-4; D is possibly TRBD1 (6 bases). The CDR3 loop spans 13 amino acids. Trimming removed 3 bases from V and 5 bases from J, with 7 bases in between. Germline V gives CDR1 SEHNR, CDR2 FQNEAQ (reference sequence). CDR3 sequence: CASSFQGNEKLFF. For the CDR3, the DNA is TGTGCCAGCAGCTTCCAGGGGAATGAAAAACTGTTTTTT.

This rearrangement joins TRBV15 to TRBJ1-4; D is perhaps TRBD1 (5 bases). There are 19 residues in the CDR3. CDR1 is LNHNV and CDR2 is YYDKDF in the germline V gene (reference sequence). Trimming took off 0 bases at V and 4 bases at J, with 21 bases between the two ends. For the CDR3, the DNA is TGTGCCACCAGCAGAGAAATGATGATGTTGGGGGTTGGTAATGAAAAACTGTTTTTT. Translating gives CATSREMMMLGVGNEKLFF.

J is TRBJ2-7 and V is TRBV28, with D unresolved. CDR3 length: 14 residues. Germline assignment: CDR1 MDHEN and CDR2 SYDVKM. The V end was cut by 6 bases, the J end by 1 base, with 13 bases between. CDR3 coding DNA: TGTGCCAGCAGCCAGATAAGCGCTTCCTACGAGCAGTACTTC. Translation gives CASSQISASYEQYF.

The V call is TRBV13, the J call TRBJ2-7; D is undetermined. Germline CDR1 is PRHDT and CDR2 is FYEKMQ (reference sequence). Trimming took off 0 bases at V and 2 bases at J, with 5 bases between the two ends. The CDR3 spans 13 residues. The CDR3 nucleotides read TGTGCCAGCAGCTTAGGGCCTACCTACGAGCAGTACTTC. Its translation is CASSLGPTYEQYF.

The chain combines TRBV10-2 with TRBJ2-1; 10 nucleotides align to TRBD2. The CDR3 loop spans 17 amino acids. V was pared by 2 bases and J by 6 bases, with 10 bases of the junction left unmatched. CDR1 and CDR2 from the germline V gene are WSHSY and SAAADI. The CDR3 is CASSETSSAGGANEQFF. CDR3 nucleotide sequence: TGCGCCAGCAGTGAGACGTCGTCAGCGGGAGGGGCCAATGAGCAGTTCTTC.

This rearrangement joins TRBV7-9 to TRBJ2-3; 9 bases map to TRBD2. The V gene's germline CDR1 is SEHNR and CDR2 FQNEAQ (reference sequence). This CDR3 has 19 residues. Trimming at V came to 2 bases and at J to 0 bases, leaving 12 bases not matched to a gene. CDR3 residues: CASSLSKGLAGTSTDTQYF. The CDR3 coding sequence is TGTGCCAGCAGCTTATCTAAAGGGCTAGCGGGAACTAGCACAGATACGCAGTATTTT.

This clone appeared once. The chain couples TRBV6-5 to TRBJ2-7; D gene uncertain. The germline CDR1 and CDR2 sequences are MNHEY and SVGAGI. V was clipped by 7 bases and J by 0 bases, with 16 bases between them. CDR3 size: 15 residues. In DNA form, the CDR3 reads TGTGCCAGCACCCTGAGAGGTACAAGCTCCTACGAGCAGTACTTC. Translated, it gives CASTLRGTSSYEQYF.

The chain joins TRBV13 to TRBJ2-3; no clear D. Germline CDR1 reads PRHDT; CDR2 reads FYEKMQ (reference sequence). The CDR3 sequence is 13 residues long. The V and J ends lost 0 bases and 2 bases respectively, with 3 bases between them. This chain's CDR3 is CASSLGTTDTQYF. The CDR3 DNA sequence: TGTGCCAGCAGCTTAGGCACCACAGATACGCAGTATTTT.

The chain uses TRBV19 and TRBJ2-4; tentatively, D is TRBD1 or TRBD2 (5 bases each). V gave up 1 base and J gave up 6 bases, with 13 bases separating them. The CDR3 is made up of 15 amino acids. Germline V CDR1 and CDR2: LNHDA, SQIVND (reference sequence). The CDR3 protein is CASSIVPGDRNIQYF. In DNA, the CDR3 is TGTGCCAGTAGTATAGTCCCCGGGGACCGAAACATTCAGTACTTC.

J is TRBJ1-2 and V is TRBV9, with D unclear. CDR3 length equals 13 residues. V dropped 0 bases and J dropped 2 bases, with 5 bases sitting between them. Germline CDR1 SGDLS, CDR2 YYNGEE. CDR3: CASSVVENYGYTF. The CDR3 coding sequence is TGTGCCAGCAGCGTAGTCGAGAACTATGGCTACACCTTC. Based on the CDR3 plus reference TRBV9 and TRBJ1-2, the full variable domain is DSGVTQTPKHLITATGQRVTLRCSPRSGDLSVYWYQQSLDQGLQFLIQYYNGEERAKGNILERFSAQQFPDLHSELNLSSLELGDSALYFCASSVVENYGYTFGSGTRLTVV.

This chain uses TRBV28 with TRBJ2-2, with D unclear. Per the germline V gene, CDR1 is MDHEN and CDR2 is SYDVKM. This CDR3 is 14 amino acids long. The V and J ends lost 5 bases and 5 bases respectively, with 12 bases between them. The CDR3 is CASSPILGTGELFF. For the CDR3, the DNA is TGTGCCAGCAGTCCGATCTTGGGGACCGGGGAGCTGTTTTTT.

In this sample, this clone turned up once. This rearrangement joins TRBV19 to TRBJ2-7; 8 bases are shared with TRBD1. The CDR3 covers 17 residues. The germline CDR1 and CDR2 sequences are LNHDA and SQIVND (reference sequence). Unmatched junction bases numbered 17, after V lost 3 bases and J lost 7 bases. The CDR3 DNA reads as TGTGCCAGTAGTATGGAAGGAGGCGGGACAGGAATACGGGAGCAGTACTTC. This encodes CASSMEGGGTGIREQYF.

This rearrangement joins TRBV5-1 to TRBJ2-3, with 10 bases aligning to TRBD1. Trimming took 4 bases from V and 4 from J; bases not matched to a gene: 6. Looked up from germline, CDR1 is SGHRS and CDR2 is YFSETQ. The CDR3 consists of 15 residues. The chain's CDR3 is CASSVKGTGADTQYF. CDR3 DNA sequence: TGCGCCAGCAGCGTAAAGGGGACAGGGGCAGATACGCAGTATTTT.